A selection of T cell receptor beta chains follows, all from one sample in a study of blood T cell repertoires in COVID-19. The method was immunoSEQ multiplex PCR; TCRdb's version includes in-frame clones alone and lacks a portion of them. This table holds 140,000 to 150,000 clones, approximately 80% found once. The sample was peripheral blood. The receptors originated from a man aged 65-85 years who had recovered from COVID-19. CDR3s include the opening cysteine and the closing phenylalanine or tryptophan. Each record gives: J gene, clone size, D gene, V gene, CDR3 DNA, CDR3 protein. A D gene is named only where the DNA matches it firmly. Clone size is stated in some rows and not others, as once, few, many or a class when expanded.

TRBJ2-2 . TRBD1 TRBV7-8 TGTGCCATCAAATCCGGGACAGGGTCAGCCGGGGAGCTGTTTTTT CAIKSGTGSAGELFF
TRBJ2-1 . TRBD2 TRBV18 TGTGCCAGCTCACCCCTAGCGGGTATTATTAATGAGCAGTTCTTC CASSPLAGIINEQFF
TRBJ2-7 . . TRBV7-9 TGTGCCAGCAGTCCTCACCCCCGAGACAGGTTCCACGAGCAGTACTTC CASSPHPRDRFHEQYF
TRBJ2-7 . TRBD2 TRBV5-1 TGCGCCAGCAGTCCGGGACTACCGAGCTCCTACGAGCAGTACTTC CASSPGLPSSYEQYF
TRBJ2-2 . TRBD1 TRBV24-1 TGTGCCACCAGTCCGGACAGGGGGCCACGGACCGGGGAGCTGTTTTTT CATSPDRGPRTGELFF
TRBJ1-1 . . TRBV30 TGTGCCTGGAGTGCGCGGGGCCGGGGCACTGAAGCTTTCTTT CAWSARGRGTEAFF
TRBJ1-2 . . TRBV14 TGTGCCAGCAGCCCCCGGCGCAGGGACTATGGCTACACCTTC CASSPRRRDYGYTF
TRBJ1-2 . TRBD1 TRBV5-1 TGCGCCAGCAGCTTGAGGACAGGGGGCAACTATGGCTACACCTTC CASSLRTGGNYGYTF
TRBJ1-2 . TRBD1 TRBV11-2 TGTGCCAGCAGCTTACTCAGGGGGCGGATCGGCTATGGCTACACCTTC CASSLLRGRIGYGYTF
TRBJ2-7 . . TRBV30 TGTGCCTGGAGCAAGGGACATACCTACGAGCAGTACTTC CAWSKGHTYEQYF
TRBJ2-1 . . TRBV12-3/TRBV12-4 TGTGCCAGCAGTTTAGTTAGCAATGAGCAGTTCTTC CASSLVSNEQFF
TRBJ2-2 once . TRBV18 TGTGCCAGCTCACCAGCCGGCGGTAGGGGCGGAACTAACACCGGGGAGCTGTTTTTT CASSPAGGRGGTNTGELFF
TRBJ2-7 few . TRBV6-6 TGTGCCAGCAGTTACGCCAGCGGGTTGTTGTACGAGCAGTACTTC CASSYASGLLYEQYF
TRBJ2-7 . . TRBV27 TGTGCCGTCTCCCCCGGGGGTACGGAGCAGTACTTC CAVSPGGTEQYF
TRBJ2-1 once . TRBV11-2 TGTGCCAGCAGAGCGATTTTTTTTGGAGGGGATGAGCAGTTCTTC CASRAIFFGGDEQFF
TRBJ2-2 . . TRBV5-1 TGCGCCAGCAGCTTGACCCCTACCGAGCTGTTTTTT CASSLTPTELFF
TRBJ1-4 . . TRBV3-1/TRBV3-2 TGTGCCAGCAGCCAATCCCCTGCTATGGTGAAAATTTTT CASSQSPAMVKIF
TRBJ1-2 . TRBD1 TRBV3-1/TRBV3-2 TGTGCCAGCAGCTCAACAGGGGGCCACGGCTACACCTTC CASSSTGGHGYTF
TRBJ2-7 . . TRBV10-3 TGTGCCACGAGGAGGGCTCGTACGGCGGCCGGCGCTTCTGCGTACTTC CATRRARTAAGASAYF
TRBJ2-7 . . TRBV7-9 TGTGCCAGCAGCCCTATATCCTACGAGCAGTACTTC CASSPISYEQYF